This T cell receptor (beta chain) was sequenced during a study of T cells in Graves' hyperthyroidism and ophthalmopathy. Background on the study: Before any treatment, at initial diagnosis, peripheral blood was collected.

This clonotype has a count of ten or more. Antigen unknown. Whole-study results and caveats: The majority of expanded thyroid clonotypes above 0.001 also appeared in blood.

V lost 4 bases to trimming and J lost 6 bases; unmatched junction nucleotides: 5. The CDR3 is made up of 14 amino acids. Germline V gives CDR1 MNHEY, CDR2 SMNVEV (reference sequence). Regions amplified from RNA transcripts were the TCR beta CDR3 regions. Carried out on the TCR CDR3, a first-round RT-PCR used the HTBI primer set. TCRdb redid the calling of the multiplex PCR reads with MiXCR, one entry per CDR3 protein. The data hold about 420,000 distinct CDR3 sequences, with approximately 13% observed a single time. Specimen: blood. The sequence came from a woman between 18 and 30 years old with Graves' hyperthyroidism. The V and J genes are TRBV27 and TRBJ2-7; 11 bases are a match to TRBD1. As DNA, the CDR3 is TGTGCCAGCAGTTACCGGACAGGGGGCGTCGAGCAGTACTTC. This translates into CASSYRTGGVEQYF.